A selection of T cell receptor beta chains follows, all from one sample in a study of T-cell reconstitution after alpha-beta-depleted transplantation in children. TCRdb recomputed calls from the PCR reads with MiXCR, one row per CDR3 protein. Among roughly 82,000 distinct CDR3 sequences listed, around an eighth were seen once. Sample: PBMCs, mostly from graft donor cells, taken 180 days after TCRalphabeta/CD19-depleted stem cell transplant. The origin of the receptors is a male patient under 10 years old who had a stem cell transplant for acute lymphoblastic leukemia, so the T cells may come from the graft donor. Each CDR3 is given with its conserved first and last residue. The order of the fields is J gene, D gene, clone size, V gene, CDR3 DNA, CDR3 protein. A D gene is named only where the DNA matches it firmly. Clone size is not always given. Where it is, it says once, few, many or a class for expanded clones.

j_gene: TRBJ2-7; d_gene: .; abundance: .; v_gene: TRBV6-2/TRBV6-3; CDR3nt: TGTGCCAGCAGTCCAGGCGGACGGTTAATGTACGAGCAGTACTTC; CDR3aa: CASSPGGRLMYEQYF
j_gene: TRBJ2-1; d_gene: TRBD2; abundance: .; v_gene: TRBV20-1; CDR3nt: TGCAGTGCTCCAAGGACTAGCGGAGTTTACAATGAGCAGTTCTTC; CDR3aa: CSAPRTSGVYNEQFF
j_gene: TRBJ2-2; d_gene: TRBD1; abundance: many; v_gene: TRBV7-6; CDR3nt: TGTGCCAGCAGTCTCAGGGGGCGCGGGACCGGGGAGCTGTTTTTT; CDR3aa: CASSLRGRGTGELFF
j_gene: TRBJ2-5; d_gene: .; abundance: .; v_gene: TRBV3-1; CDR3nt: TGTGCCAGCAGCCAAGGCCCGGCGGTAGCGGAGCCGAGAGTCTCCCAAGAGACCCAGTACTTC; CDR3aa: CASSQGPAVAEPRVSQETQYF
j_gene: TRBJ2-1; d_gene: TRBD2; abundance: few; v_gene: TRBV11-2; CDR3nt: TGTGCCAGCAGCTTAGGTACTAGCGGGGGCAATGAGCAGTTCTTC; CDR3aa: CASSLGTSGGNEQFF
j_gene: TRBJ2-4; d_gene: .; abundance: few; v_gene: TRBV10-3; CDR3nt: TGTGCCATCAGTCCGGGTGAGGCCAAAAACATTCAGTACTTC; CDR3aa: CAISPGEAKNIQYF
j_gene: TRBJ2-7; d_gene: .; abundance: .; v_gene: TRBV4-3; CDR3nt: TGCGCCAGCAGCCCCGAACCCGCAGGTGCGAGGGAGCAGTACTTC; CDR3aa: CASSPEPAGAREQYF
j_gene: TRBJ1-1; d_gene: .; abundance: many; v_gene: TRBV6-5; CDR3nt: TGTGCCAGCAGGGGCGGGACAGAAGCTTTCTTT; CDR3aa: CASRGGTEAFF
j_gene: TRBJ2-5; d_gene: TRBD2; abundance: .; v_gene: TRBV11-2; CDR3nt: TGTGCCAGCAGCTTATTAGGACTAGCGTTTGTTGTGGAGACCCAGTACTTC; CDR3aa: CASSLLGLAFVVETQYF
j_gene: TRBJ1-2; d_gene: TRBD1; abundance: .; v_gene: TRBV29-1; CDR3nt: TGCAGCGTAACAGGGGCCTCTGACTATGGCTACACCTTC; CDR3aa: CSVTGASDYGYTF
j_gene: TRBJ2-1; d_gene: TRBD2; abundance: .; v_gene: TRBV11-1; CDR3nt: TGTGCCAGCACACCAAGGGGTAGCGGGAAAACGGGATCCTACAATGAGCAGTTCTTC; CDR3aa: CASTPRGSGKTGSYNEQFF
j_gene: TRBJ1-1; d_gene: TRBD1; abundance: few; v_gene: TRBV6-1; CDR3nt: TGTGCCAGCAGTGAAGCCGGGACAGGGAGCACTGAAGCTTTCTTT; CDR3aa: CASSEAGTGSTEAFF
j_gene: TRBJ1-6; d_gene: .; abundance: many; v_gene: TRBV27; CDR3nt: TGTGCCAGCAGTTTCAGGGAGAATTCACCCCTCCACTTT; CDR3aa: CASSFRENSPLHF
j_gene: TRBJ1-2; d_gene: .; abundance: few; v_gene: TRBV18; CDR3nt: TGTGCCAGCTCACCGTGGACAGCCCTCTATGGCTACACCTTC; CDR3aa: CASSPWTALYGYTF
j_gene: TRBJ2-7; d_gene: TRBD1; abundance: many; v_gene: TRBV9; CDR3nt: TGTGCCAGCAGCGTAGGGACAGGGGTTTACGAGCAGTACTTC; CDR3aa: CASSVGTGVYEQYF
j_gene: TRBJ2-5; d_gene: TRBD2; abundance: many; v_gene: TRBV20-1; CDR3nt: TGCAGTGCTAGAGTCTTCAATCTAGCGGGGGGGCCTTGGTACCAAGAGACCCAGTACTTC; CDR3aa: CSARVFNLAGGPWYQETQYF
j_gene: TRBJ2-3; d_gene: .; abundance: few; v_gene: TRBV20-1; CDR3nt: TGCAGTGCTAGAGTAACTAGAAAACTACCAGATACGCAGTATTTT; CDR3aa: CSARVTRKLPDTQYF
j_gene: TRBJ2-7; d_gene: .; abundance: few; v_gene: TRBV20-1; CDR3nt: TGCAGTGCTAGAGATCGGCCTGGAAGGGGGCAGTACTTC; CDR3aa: CSARDRPGRGQYF
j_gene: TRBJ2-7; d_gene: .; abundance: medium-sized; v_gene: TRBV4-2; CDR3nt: TGTGCCAGCAGCCTTCACAGGGCGGCAACCGAGCAGTACTTC; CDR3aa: CASSLHRAATEQYF
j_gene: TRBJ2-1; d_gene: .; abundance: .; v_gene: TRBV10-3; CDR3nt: TGTGCCATCAGGGGGTCCTACAATGAGCAGTTCTTC; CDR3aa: CAIRGSYNEQFF
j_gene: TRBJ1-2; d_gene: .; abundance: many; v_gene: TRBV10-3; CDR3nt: TGTGCCATGCAGACCTCGCGCCTCAACTATGGCTACACCTTC; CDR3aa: CAMQTSRLNYGYTF
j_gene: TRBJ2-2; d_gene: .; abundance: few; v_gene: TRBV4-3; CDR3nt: TGCGCCAGCAGCCCGGCACGGCAGCTTGAAGTCACCGGGGAGCTGTTTTTT; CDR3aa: CASSPARQLEVTGELFF
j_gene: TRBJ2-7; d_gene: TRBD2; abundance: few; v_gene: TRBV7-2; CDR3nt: TGTGCCAGCAGCTTAGGTAGCGGGCCCTCCTACGAGCAGTACTTC; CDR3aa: CASSLGSGPSYEQYF
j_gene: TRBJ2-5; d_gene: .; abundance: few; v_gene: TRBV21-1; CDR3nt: TGTGCCAGCACCAAGGGAGAGACCCAGTACTTC; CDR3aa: CASTKGETQYF
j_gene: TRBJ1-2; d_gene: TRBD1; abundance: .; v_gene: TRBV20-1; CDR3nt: TGCAGTGCTAGGACAGGGACTAACTATGGCTACACCTTC; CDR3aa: CSARTGTNYGYTF
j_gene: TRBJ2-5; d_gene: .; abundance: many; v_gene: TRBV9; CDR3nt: TGTGCCAGCAGCGTAAGCCCAGGGGAAGAGACCCAGTACTTC; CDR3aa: CASSVSPGEETQYF
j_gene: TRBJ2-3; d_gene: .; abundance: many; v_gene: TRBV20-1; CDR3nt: TGCAGTGCTAGCAGGGAAGGCACAGATACGCAGTATTTT; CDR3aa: CSASREGTDTQYF
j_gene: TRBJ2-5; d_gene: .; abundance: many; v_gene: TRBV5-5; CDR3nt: TGTGCCAGCAGGGCCCATGGGGGTATCATAGAGACCCAGTACTTC; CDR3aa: CASRAHGGIIETQYF
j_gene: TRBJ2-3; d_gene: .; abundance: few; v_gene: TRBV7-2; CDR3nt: TGTGCCAGCAGCTTCGTATTGGGGTACACAGATACGCAGTATTTT; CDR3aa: CASSFVLGYTDTQYF
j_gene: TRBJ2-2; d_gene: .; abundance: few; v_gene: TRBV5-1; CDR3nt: TGCGCCAGCAGCTTGTTACCCACAGACGAGCTGTTTTTT; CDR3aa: CASSLLPTDELFF
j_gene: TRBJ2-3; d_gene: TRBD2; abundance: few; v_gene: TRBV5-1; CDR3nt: TGCGCCAGCAGCTTGTATGGTAGCGGGGGAAGCACAGATACGCAGTATTTT; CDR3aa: CASSLYGSGGSTDTQYF
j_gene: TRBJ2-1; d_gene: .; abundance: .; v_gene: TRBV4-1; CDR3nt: TGCGCCAGCAGCCCCAAGATTGATCGGACAGTCTACCACAATGAGCAGTTCTTC; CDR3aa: CASSPKIDRTVYHNEQFF
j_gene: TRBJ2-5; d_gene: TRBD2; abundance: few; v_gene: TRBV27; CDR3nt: TGTGCCAGTACTAGCGGGAGGAAGGGAGAGACCCAGTACTTC; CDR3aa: CASTSGRKGETQYF
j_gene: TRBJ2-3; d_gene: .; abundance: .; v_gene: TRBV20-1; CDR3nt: TGCAGTGCTACCACAGGGCTTCCTTCTAGCACAGATACGCAGTATTTT; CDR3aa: CSATTGLPSSTDTQYF
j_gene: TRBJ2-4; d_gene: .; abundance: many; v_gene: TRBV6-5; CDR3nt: TGTGCCAGCAGTTACGCCTCCGGCCACAAAAACATTCAGTACTTC; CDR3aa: CASSYASGHKNIQYF
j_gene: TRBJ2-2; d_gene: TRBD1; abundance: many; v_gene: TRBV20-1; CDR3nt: TGCAGTGCTCCCGAGGGACAGGGGAACACCGGGGAGCTGTTTTTT; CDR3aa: CSAPEGQGNTGELFF
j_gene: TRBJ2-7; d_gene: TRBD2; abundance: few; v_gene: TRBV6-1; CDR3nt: TGTGCCAGCAGGCACCAGGAGCGGGGATTCAACGAGCAGTACTTC; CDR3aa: CASRHQERGFNEQYF
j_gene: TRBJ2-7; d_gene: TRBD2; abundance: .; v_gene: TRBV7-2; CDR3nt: TGTGCCAGCAGCTCTGGGCCCGGACTAGTAAGGTACGAGCAGTACTTC; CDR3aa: CASSSGPGLVRYEQYF
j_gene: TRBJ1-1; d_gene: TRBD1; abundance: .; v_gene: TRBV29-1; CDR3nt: TGCAGCGCCCTCCAGGGGGGGAAAAGTGAAGCTTTCTTT; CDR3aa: CSALQGGKSEAFF
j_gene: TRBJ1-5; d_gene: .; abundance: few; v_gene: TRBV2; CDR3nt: TGTGCCAGCAGCCTCGCGGGGAAACAGCCCCAGCATTTT; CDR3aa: CASSLAGKQPQHF
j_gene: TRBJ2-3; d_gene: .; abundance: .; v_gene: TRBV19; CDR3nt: TGTGCCAGTAAGGCTTCAGGGACAGATACGCAGTATTTT; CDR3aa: CASKASGTDTQYF
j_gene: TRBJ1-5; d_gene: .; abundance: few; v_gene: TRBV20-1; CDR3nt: TGCAGTGCTAGAGATTCGGACGGGTTAAGAGGTGATCAGCCCCAGCATTTT; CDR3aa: CSARDSDGLRGDQPQHF
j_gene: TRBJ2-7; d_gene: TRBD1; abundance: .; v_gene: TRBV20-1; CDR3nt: TGCAGTGCGATTGACAGGGTCCACGAGCAGTACTTC; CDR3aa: CSAIDRVHEQYF